This entry lists 19 T cell receptor beta chains sequenced from one sample in a study of PD-L1 blockade in urothelial cancer. Profiled with immunoSEQ multiplex PCR; TCRdb holds only in-frame clones, not every one. This sample has 15,000 to 20,000 clones; roughly nine tenths occur once, and the top ten carry 5.9%. This specimen consisted of PBMCs, obtained around atezolizumab (anti-PD-L1) treatment. These receptors originate from a man aged 50 or older with urothelial cancer.

The gene calls are TRBV7-9 and TRBJ2-5; 13 bases align to TRBD2. V lost 2 bases, J lost 1 base, and 4 bases stayed unmatched. The CDR3 has 17 amino acids. From germline, CDR1 is SEHNR and CDR2 FQNEAQ (reference sequence). This CDR3 reads CASSLQTSGGIQETQYF. CDR3 in DNA: TGTGCCAGCAGCTTACAGACTAGCGGGGGGATCCAAGAGACCCAGTACTTC.

V gene TRBV5-6 combines with J gene TRBJ1-1; tentatively, D is TRBD1 (6 bases). V shed 2 bases and J shed 5 bases, with 19 bases lying between them. This CDR3 has 16 amino acids. Germline values: CDR1 SGHDT, CDR2 YYEEEE. The CDR3 sequence is CASSFDRTALGTEAFF. For the CDR3, the DNA is TGTGCCAGCAGCTTCGACCGGACAGCCTTGGGAACTGAAGCTTTCTTT.

The chain links TRBV5-6 to TRBJ1-6, with TRBD1 as a possible D gene (5 bases). Germline-derived CDR1 and CDR2 are SGHDT and YYEEEE. This CDR3 has 14 amino acids. Trimming pared 1 base from V and 10 bases from J, leaving 12 bases between. The CDR3 spells CASSLRQGGSPLHF. The CDR3 coding sequence is TGTGCCAGCAGCTTGCGTCAGGGTGGGTCACCCCTCCACTTT.

The rearrangement joins TRBV7-9 to TRBJ2-4; D call uncertain. The CDR3 sequence is 13 residues long. V was clipped by 10 bases and J by 0 bases, with 10 bases between them. Per the germline V gene, CDR1 is SEHNR and CDR2 is FQNEAQ (reference sequence). The CDR3 nucleotides are TGTGCCACCGGAGTTTTAGCCAAAAACATTCAGTACTTC. Translation: CATGVLAKNIQYF.

This clone was recorded once. V gene TRBV28 combines with J gene TRBJ2-3, with 7 bases lining up with TRBD2. Germline V lookup: CDR1 MDHEN, CDR2 SYDVKM. V was pared by 9 bases and J by 6 bases, with 6 bases of the junction left unmatched. The CDR3 totals 12 residues. CDR3 amino acids: CASGGSMDTQYF. The CDR3 DNA reads TGTGCCAGTGGCGGGAGTATGGATACGCAGTATTTT.

The J gene is TRBJ2-5, the V gene TRBV5-1; 7 bases align to TRBD2. CDR3 size: 16 residues. CDR1 is SGHRS, CDR2 YFSETQ, per germline. V shed 4 bases and J 5 bases; nucleotides not matched to a gene: 14. CDR3 coding DNA: TGCGCCAGCAGCGGGGGGGACTCCCCCATCGGGGAGACCCAGTACTTC. As protein: CASSGGDSPIGETQYF.

This chain connects TRBV4-3 to TRBJ2-6; 8 bases match TRBD2. Germline-derived CDR1 and CDR2 are LGHNA and YSLEER. With 2 bases clipped from V and 0 bases from J, the junction kept 6 bases outside the gene matches. This CDR3 region has 18 residues. The CDR3 is CASSQISGVGSGANVLTF. In DNA form, the CDR3 reads TGCGCCAGCAGCCAAATTAGCGGGGTGGGCTCTGGGGCCAACGTCCTGACTTTC.

The chain links TRBV7-2 to TRBJ2-7, with D perhaps TRBD2 (6 bases). CDR1 and CDR2 from the germline V gene are SGHTA and FQGNSA. Trimming took off 5 bases at V and 3 bases at J, with 17 bases between the two ends. The CDR3 is 15 amino acids. The chain's CDR3 is CASSNKTSFGYEQYF. As DNA, the CDR3 is TGTGCCAGCAGCAACAAGACTAGTTTTGGCTACGAGCAGTACTTC.

J is TRBJ1-2 and V is TRBV19, with D tentatively TRBD1 (5 bases). Trimming removed 2 bases from V and 3 bases from J, with 10 bases in between. CDR3 length: 14 amino acids. CDR1 LNHDA and CDR2 SQIVND come from the germline V gene (reference sequence). The CDR3 here is CASSILGDDYGYTF. CDR3 in DNA: TGTGCCAGTAGTATATTAGGGGATGACTATGGCTACACCTTC.

V usage is TRBV11-2 and J usage is TRBJ2-3; D call uncertain. The CDR3 sequence is 14 residues long. Deletions cut 2 bases from V and 3 bases from J, with 9 bases between. CDR1 SGHAT and CDR2 FQNNGV come from the germline V gene. The CDR3: CASSLLIETDTQYF. As DNA, the CDR3 is TGTGCCAGCAGCTTATTGATCGAGACAGATACGCAGTATTTT. The complete variable domain, with remaining parts taken from reference TRBV11-2 and TRBJ2-3, reads EAGVAQSPRYKIIEKRQSVAFWCNPISGHATLYWYQQILGQGPKLLIQFQNNGVVDDSQLPKDRFSAERLKGVDSTLKIQPAKLEDSAVYLCASSLLIETDTQYFGPGTRLTVL.

This clone was counted once. The chain joins TRBV6-5 to TRBJ2-5; TRBD2 aligns across 7 bases. The length of the CDR3 is 15 residues. In germline, CDR1 is MNHEY, CDR2 SVGAGI. After removal of 6 bases from V and 2 bases from J, the junction contained 9 bases not matched to a gene. The CDR3 DNA reads as TGTGCCAGCAGCCCAGCCGGGGGGTGGCAAGAGACCCAGTACTTC. This sequence encodes CASSPAGGWQETQYF.

The chain carries TRBV6-1 and TRBJ2-2; 10 bases agree with TRBD1. The length of the CDR3 is 16 residues. V lost 2 bases, J lost 7 bases, and 7 bases stayed unmatched. Germline assignment: CDR1 MNHNS and CDR2 SASEGT. CDR3 bases: TGTGCCAGCAGTGAACCCGGACAGGGGGTATTCGGGGAGCTGTTTTTT. Protein sequence: CASSEPGQGVFGELFF.

The gene calls are TRBV10-3 and TRBJ2-7; D is perhaps TRBD1 (5 bases). CDR1 and CDR2 (germline): ENHRY, SYGVKD. The CDR3 runs 12 residues. V was pared by 6 bases and J by 4 bases, with 10 bases between. The CDR3 sequence: CAIRDTGYEQYF. For the CDR3, the DNA is TGTGCCATCAGAGACACAGGTTACGAGCAGTACTTC.

This sequence joins TRBV7-6 and TRBJ1-6; 10 bases agree with TRBD1. This CDR3 is 15 amino acids long. J lost 7 bases, V lost 5 bases, and 5 bases had no gene match. CDR1 and CDR2 from the germline V gene are SGHVS and FNYEAQ. The chain's CDR3 is CASSLRDRGNSPLHF. The CDR3 bases are TGTGCCAGCAGCCTCCGGGACAGGGGAAATTCACCCCTCCACTTT.

The V call is TRBV5-4, the J call TRBJ2-2; TRBD1 matches 7 bases. The CDR3 length is 16 residues. With 2 bases clipped from V and 1 base from J, the junction kept 5 bases outside the gene matches. Germline CDR1 SGHNT, CDR2 YYREEE (reference sequence). CDR3 residues: CASSFDPGGNTGELFF. CDR3 in DNA: TGTGCCAGCAGCTTCGATCCAGGGGGGAACACCGGGGAGCTGTTTTTT.

Remarks on this clone: An end of the junction differs from the germline gene, which may be a read error. The gene calls are TRBV2 and TRBJ2-7, with 9 nucleotides matching TRBD1. The CDR3 is 11 residues long. Germline CDR1 is SNHLY and CDR2 is FYNNEI. CDR3 residues: CASSGTGASDF. CDR3 nucleotide sequence: TGTGCCAGCAGTGGGACAGGGGCCTCTGACTTC.

J is TRBJ2-4 and V is TRBV4-1; possible D gene TRBD2, 5 bases. Germline V gene lookup returns CDR1 MGHRA and CDR2 YSYEKL. The CDR3 runs 18 residues. Trimming left V 0 bases short and J 0 bases short, with 15 bases between. CDR3 DNA: TGCGCCAGCAGCCAAGAGGAGTCGGGGAGAGTAGCCAAAAACATTCAGTACTTC. Its translation is CASSQEESGRVAKNIQYF.

The sample holds one count of this clone. The genes are TRBV23-1 and TRBJ2-7, with 8 bases aligning to TRBD1. TRBV23-1 is sorted into the ORF group, with uncertain function. CDR3 length: 16 residues. The trim removed 3 bases at V and 0 bases at J, leaving 7 bases unmatched. Here the CDR3 DNA reads TGCGCCAGCAGTCACCTGGGACAGGTGAGCTCCTACGAGCAGTACTTC. Translation: CASSHLGQVSSYEQYF.

The V gene is TRBV5-1, the J gene TRBJ2-7; weak D call: TRBD2 (5 bases). Germline V gene sequence: CDR1 SGHRS, CDR2 YFSETQ. The CDR3 consists of 14 residues. Between the trimmed V and J ends, which lost 7 bases and 2 bases, there was a span of 16 bases. The CDR3 region has the DNA TGCGCCAGCGGAGGCGGGTTCCCCCCCTACGAGCAGTACTTC. Translated: CASGGGFPPYEQYF. The full variable domain, rest sourced from reference TRBV5-1 and TRBJ2-7, is KAGVTQTPRYLIKTRGQQVTLSCSPISGHRSVSWYQQTPGQGLQFLFEYFSETQRNKGNFPGRFSGRQFSNSRSEMNVSTLELGDSALYLCASGGGFPPYEQYFGPGTRLTVT.